Listed below are T cell receptor beta chains from one sample, sequenced in a study of T cell responses to AZD1222 COVID-19 vaccine. Sequencing was performed with immunoSEQ multiplex PCR; in TCRdb, only in-frame clones are kept and a portion is missing. This sample yields about 70,000 clones, of which about 85% are seen a single time; approximately 20% belongs to the top ten. The source was peripheral blood, collected on day 0 of AZD1222 vaccination. Source of these receptors: an adult in good health. Both conserved end residues are trimmed from each CDR3. Each record gives: V gene, CDR3 protein.

TRBV3-1/TRBV3-2	ASSGTSGSSEQF
TRBV3-1/TRBV3-2	ASSQAGNSPLH
TRBV24-1	ATSERTSGRFTDTQY
TRBV5-1	ASSLQGYEQY
TRBV11-3	ASSWEPGQNQPQH
TRBV19	ASSIGVMNTEAF
TRBV20-1	SASASLNPDYGYT
TRBV30	AWIRGDRSSPLH
TRBV3-1/TRBV3-2	ASSPGTGRETQY
TRBV27	ASSLSGTKTQY
TRBV2	ASNGLNTEAF
TRBV6-1	ASSDRSGVRTEAF
TRBV2	ASRRLAGGGQETQY
TRBV9	ASSVVAGAPNEQF
TRBV3-1/TRBV3-2	ASRRGPYEQY
TRBV3-1/TRBV3-2	ASSQEEETQY
TRBV10-3	ASKGDGFYGYT
TRBV19	ASGGVLAGAGSYNEQF
TRBV20-1	SAPSYGYT
TRBV5-5	ASSLGDRGLDNEQF
TRBV4-2	ASSQFEASGGRETQY
TRBV29-1	SANLLFPSTDTQY
TRBV30	AWSARPSETYEQY
TRBV25-1	ASSESLSYNEQF
TRBV19	ASSKQGAGANVLT
TRBV5-1	ASSIQRTAYNEQF
TRBV6-5	ASILRDNFYGYT
TRBV6-5	ASRLRVSREGYT
TRBV2	ASVWDLSGNTIY
TRBV5-1	ASSLGGGRETQY
TRBV6-5	ASSLLMNTEAF
TRBV18	ASSRTSGYTDTQY
TRBV5-1	ASSLDSGGLGYT
TRBV10-3	AISEDYGYT
TRBV6-5	ASSYMRASETQY
TRBV7-2	ASSFSGRRNEQY
TRBV6-4	ASSAETFNEQF
TRBV27	ASSSFAFDETEAF
TRBV29-1	SVVGVLAGGIAQY
TRBV10-3	AIRRQGYEQY
TRBV19	ASTISGPIMNTEAF
TRBV19	ASRGFGQPQH
TRBV5-8	ASSLRTVANYGYT
TRBV5-1	ASSLTSGVSYNEQF
TRBV19	ASSIVPGQGGEKLF
TRBV6-5	ASSYGQSSGNTIY
TRBV5-8	ASRIQGIHEKLF
TRBV5-4	ASSSPGTSYDTDTQY
TRBV4-1	ASSQDGEEETQY
TRBV7-9	ASSSTGTEAF
TRBV13	ASSYSRDTQY
TRBV12-3/TRBV12-4	ASSLDYRNTQY